This entry features one T cell receptor beta chain sequence. The data were taken from a study of T cell changes during pregnancy in multiple sclerosis. The CDR3 contains 16 residues. Looked up from germline, CDR1 is SGHDT and CDR2 is YYEEEE. Trimming took off 5 bases at V and 8 bases at J, with 22 bases between the two ends. Method: immunoSEQ multiplex PCR; TCRdb's copy keeps in-frame clones and lacks some. The sample lists around 45,000 clones, 80% to 90% seen once, with approximately 8.3% in the top ten. This chain connects TRBV5-6 to TRBJ1-4; D may be TRBD1 (6 bases). Sequenced here: CD8+ T cells from peripheral blood mononuclear cells, sampled in the second trimester of pregnancy. This TCR came from a female donor with multiple sclerosis, enrolled in a pregnancy study. The CDR3: CASSKNLGGDREKLFF. In nucleotides, the CDR3 is TGTGCCAGCAGTAAAAACCTAGGGGGGGATCGAGAAAAACTGTTTTTT.